These 8 T cell receptor beta chains were sequenced from one sample in a study of sequential checkpoint blockade in melanoma. Profiling relied on immunoSEQ multiplex PCR, and the TCRdb table lists in-frame clones only, not all of them. Here the sample spans under 25,000 clones, about 80% being singletons. Indicated treatment: randomized to nivolumab then ipilimumab (arm A) or the reverse (arm B). Sequenced material: CD8+ T cells sorted from blood (inferred from file names), taken from a patient given nivolumab and ipilimumab in sequence. The source is a human donor with melanoma.

The V gene is TRBV28, the J gene TRBJ2-7; 7 bases are shared with TRBD2. CDR1 and CDR2 (germline): MDHEN, SYDVKM. Trimming at V came to 2 bases and at J to 6 bases, leaving 1 base not matched to a gene. This CDR3 is built from 12 residues. The CDR3 region is CASSLPGGEQYF. The CDR3 DNA reads TGTGCCAGCAGTTTACCGGGGGGCGAGCAGTACTTC.

The chain couples TRBV9 to TRBJ2-7; 8 nucleotides line up with TRBD1. With V trimmed by 0 bases and J by 3 bases, 5 bases remained unmatched. The germline V gene has CDR1 SGDLS and CDR2 YYNGEE. The CDR3 is made up of 15 amino acids. DNA for the CDR3: TGTGCCAGCAGCGTAGCGGCGGGACAGGTCTACGAGCAGTACTTC. It yields the protein CASSVAAGQVYEQYF.

The chain carries TRBV4-1 and TRBJ2-2; D is undetermined. V gave up 0 bases and J gave up 7 bases, with 18 bases separating them. The CDR3 sequence is 17 residues long. The germline V gene encodes CDR1 MGHRA and CDR2 YSYEKL. CDR3 sequence (DNA): TGCGCCAGCAGCCAAGACTACCTACTTAAGTCTGTCGGGGAGCTGTTTTTT. Amino acid sequence: CASSQDYLLKSVGELFF.

The V call is TRBV6-1, the J call TRBJ1-5; TRBD1 is a possible D gene (6 bases). The V gene lost 9 bases and the J gene lost 0 bases, with 15 bases spanning the gap. The CDR3 spans 15 residues. Germline CDR1 reads MNHNS; CDR2 reads SASEGT. CDR3: CASVRGSYSNQPQHF. Written as DNA, the CDR3 is TGTGCCAGTGTTAGGGGGAGTTATAGCAATCAGCCCCAGCATTTT.

The chain joins TRBV7-8 to TRBJ2-7; 14 bases line up with TRBD2. This CDR3 is built from 16 residues. With V trimmed by 5 bases and J by 2 bases, 5 bases remained unmatched. Germline V gene lookup returns CDR1 SGHVS and CDR2 FQNEAQ. The CDR3 protein is CASSPRGLAGAYEQYF. The CDR3 DNA is TGTGCCAGCAGCCCCAGGGGACTAGCGGGAGCCTACGAGCAGTACTTC.

The chain carries TRBV19 and TRBJ2-7; 10 nucleotides align to TRBD2. The CDR3 covers 13 residues. Germline CDR1 is LNHDA and CDR2 is SQIVND (reference sequence). The V gene end was trimmed by 8 bases and the J gene end by 2 bases; junction bases not matched to a gene: 3. CDR3 protein: CASGLADAYEQYF. For the CDR3, the DNA is TGTGCCAGTGGACTAGCGGACGCCTACGAGCAGTACTTC.

V is TRBV7-9 and J is TRBJ1-2; 10 nucleotides line up with TRBD1. Trimming at V came to 5 bases and at J to 2 bases, leaving 5 bases not matched to a gene. The CDR3 spans 15 residues. Germline V lookup: CDR1 SEHNR, CDR2 FQNEAQ (reference sequence). In nucleotides, the CDR3 is TGTGCCAGCAGCACGCGACAGGGGGCCAACTATGGCTACACCTTC. Its translation is CASSTRQGANYGYTF.

The chain recombines TRBV7-8 with TRBJ2-7, with D maybe TRBD1 (5 bases). Per germline, CDR1 SGHVS and CDR2 FQNEAQ. V shed 7 bases and J shed 3 bases, with 10 bases lying between them. This CDR3 is 12 amino acids long. The CDR3 DNA sequence: TGTGCCAGCACCCCGGACAACTACGAGCAGTACTTC. Translating gives CASTPDNYEQYF.